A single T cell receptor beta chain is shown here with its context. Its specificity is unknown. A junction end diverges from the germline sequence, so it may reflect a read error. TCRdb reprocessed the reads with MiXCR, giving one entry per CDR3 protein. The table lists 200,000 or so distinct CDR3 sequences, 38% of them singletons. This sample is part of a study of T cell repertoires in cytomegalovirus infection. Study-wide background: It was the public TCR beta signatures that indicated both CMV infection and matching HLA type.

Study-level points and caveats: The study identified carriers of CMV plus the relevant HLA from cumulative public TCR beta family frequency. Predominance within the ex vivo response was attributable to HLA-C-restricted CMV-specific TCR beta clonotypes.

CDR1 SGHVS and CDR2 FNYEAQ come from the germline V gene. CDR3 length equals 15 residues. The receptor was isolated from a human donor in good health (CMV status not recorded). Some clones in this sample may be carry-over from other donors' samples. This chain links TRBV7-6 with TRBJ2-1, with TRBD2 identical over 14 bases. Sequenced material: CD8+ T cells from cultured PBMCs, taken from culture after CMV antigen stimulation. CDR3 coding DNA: TGTGCCAGCAGCTTAACGACTAGCGGGAGGGATGAGCAGCTCTTC. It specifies CASSLTTSGRDEQLF.